The rows below give T cell receptor beta chains drawn from one sample of a study of shared clonotypes between healthy human individuals. Clones were sequenced by immunoSEQ multiplex PCR, and TCRdb holds only the in-frame ones, with some missing. This sample yields more than 2 million clones, of which about 95% are seen a single time; more than 0.1% belongs to the top ten. Sequenced: naive CD4+ T cells sorted from blood. The receptors derive from a man younger than 35 in good health. Each CDR3 is given with its conserved first and last residue. D genes are given only for firm matches. A row's size may be missing; if present it is once, few, many or a size class.

>-|TRBJ1-1|TRBV30|-
CAWGRMNTEAFF
TGTGCCTGGGGCCGGATGAACACTGAAGCTTTCTTT
>-|TRBJ2-3|TRBV10-3|-
CAISESTLQATDTQYF
TGTGCCATCAGTGAGTCCACCCTCCAGGCCACAGATACGCAGTATTTT
>-|TRBJ1-1|TRBV7-9|-
CASSLLMRGEAFF
TGTGCCAGCAGCTTATTGATGAGGGGTGAAGCTTTCTTT
>TRBD2|TRBJ2-3|TRBV10-2|-
CASSLAGGRDTQYF
TGCGCCAGCAGCCTAGCGGGAGGGCGAGATACGCAGTATTTT
>-|TRBJ2-2|TRBV4-3|-
CASSQELGELFF
TGCGCCAGCAGCCAAGAACTAGGGGAGCTGTTTTTT
>-|TRBJ2-7|TRBV30|few
CAWGPGPTYEQYF
TGTGCCTGGGGTCCCGGACCGACCTACGAGCAGTACTTC
>-|TRBJ2-7|TRBV25-1|-
CASSDEGSRSFEQYF
TGTGCCAGCAGTGATGAGGGTAGCCGTAGTTTCGAGCAGTACTTC
>-|TRBJ2-1|TRBV13|-
CASSLPLISNNEQFF
TGTGCCAGCAGCCTTCCCCTCATCTCTAACAATGAGCAGTTCTTC
>TRBD1|TRBJ2-5|TRBV11-1|-
CASSAQGPGETQYF
TGTGCCAGCAGCGCACAGGGGCCCGGGGAGACCCAGTACTTC
>TRBD1|TRBJ1-1|TRBV6-6|-
CASSRRQGKDEAFF
TGTGCCAGCAGTCGCCGACAGGGAAAGGATGAAGCTTTCTTT
>TRBD2|TRBJ2-7|TRBV18|-
CASSPQGSGASYEQYF
TGTGCCAGCTCACCACAAGGTAGCGGGGCATCCTACGAGCAGTACTTC
>-|TRBJ2-2|TRBV30|-
CGVGSGELFF
TGTGGGGTTGGGTCCGGGGAGCTGTTTTTT
>-|TRBJ1-1|TRBV28|-
CASRAGGPVTEAFF
TGTGCCAGCAGGGCCGGGGGGCCGGTCACTGAAGCTTTCTTT
>-|TRBJ1-2|TRBV7-9|-
CASSFAALPGGYTF
TGTGCCAGCAGCTTCGCGGCACTCCCTGGAGGCTACACCTTC
>TRBD2|TRBJ2-3|TRBV5-4|-
CASSRGGTSTDTQYF
TGTGCCAGCAGCCGGGGGGGGACTAGCACAGATACGCAGTATTTT
>-|TRBJ1-6|TRBV4-1|-
CASSQDPGSPLHF
TGCGCCAGCAGCCAAGATCCTGGATCACCCCTCCACTTT